The 2 T cell receptor beta chains below all came from one sample that was sequenced in a study of T cells after yellow fever vaccination. From the 5' RACE reads, TCRdb called clonotypes with MiXCR, one entry per CDR3 protein. The data show more than 45,000 distinct CDR3 sequences, around 6.1% seen once. The starting material was PBMCs, either bulk or a sorted T-cell subset (CD4+, CD8+, memory, or dextramer-sorted; not recorded which), obtained on the day of the yellow fever booster vaccination. The receptors shown here come from a man between 18 and 29 years old who received the YFV17D yellow fever vaccine.

This clonotype was seen a few times. The chain uses TRBV14 and TRBJ1-2; D ambiguous. Deletions cut 5 bases from V and 7 bases from J, with 11 bases between. The CDR3 sequence is 12 residues long. CDR1 SGHDN and CDR2 FVKESK come from the germline V gene. CDR3 sequence reads: CASSEPGFGYTF. CDR3 in DNA: TGTGCCAGCAGCGAACCAGGATTTGGCTACACCTTC.

This clonotype occurred once. The rearrangement uses TRBV7-9 and TRBJ2-7, with a tentative D call TRBD1 (6 bases). CDR3 length: 13 amino acids. V was clipped by 5 bases and J by 5 bases, with 13 bases between them. Germline assignment: CDR1 SEHNR and CDR2 FQNEAQ (reference sequence). CDR3 loop: CASSPRAGDEQYV. The CDR3 DNA reads TGTGCCAGCAGCCCAAGGGCAGGGGACGAGCAGTACGTC.